Sequencing of this TCR beta chain was carried out in a study of siplizumab effects on memory and regulatory T cells. Points from the study as a whole: Roughly 80-95% of proliferating CD4+ or CD8+ clones defied assignment to a naive or memory phenotype. Tregs that proliferated in siplizumab cultures did not have their suppressive function confirmed. There appeared to be greater diversity in naive T cells than in memory cells, and naive T cells seemed major contributors to the alloresponse.

J lost 1 base, V lost 7 bases, and 11 bases had no gene match. Looked up from germline, CDR1 is MDHEN and CDR2 is SYDVKM. This CDR3 comprises 16 residues. Around 9.1 x 10^4 TCR templates per sample were sequenced. Assay: immunoSEQ multiplex PCR; the TCRdb copy retains only in-frame clones and omits some. The sample yields fewer than 110,000 clones, 80% to 95% seen once. About this clone itself: Antigen: not known.

The sequenced material came from non-Treg CD4+ T cells sorted from blood. This clonotype originated in a human donor in good health. The J gene is TRBJ2-7, the V gene TRBV28; TRBD2 agrees at 9 bases. The CDR3 loop is CASIQRPSGRSYEQYF. In DNA, the CDR3 is TGTGCCAGCATCCAACGCCCCAGCGGGAGGTCCTACGAGCAGTACTTC.